Each of the 14 T cell receptor beta chains below was sequenced from the same sample in a study of beta chain features in type 1 diabetes. Reverse transcribing all isolated RNA meant expressed TCRB transcripts were sequenced. Repertoires were generated with immunoSEQ multiplex PCR, while TCRdb's copy carries only in-frame clones and drops some. The table lists 250,000 to 400,000 clones, 14% of them singletons. Sequencing was performed on central memory CD4+ T cells from blood. The receptors come from a man aged 25 to 45 in good health.

This clone was seen only a few times. The genes are TRBV6-5 and TRBJ1-2; D is uncertain. Trimming pared 5 bases from V and 2 bases from J, leaving 9 bases between. The CDR3 is made up of 13 amino acids. Germline assignment: CDR1 MNHEY and CDR2 SVGAGI. CDR3 amino acids: CASSQQSNYGYTF. CDR3 DNA sequence: TGTGCCAGCAGTCAGCAGTCGAACTATGGCTACACCTTC.

This clone was recorded at least ten times. The junction shows a germline mismatch at one end, possibly a read error. This chain links TRBV18 with TRBJ2-7, with D perhaps TRBD1 (5 bases). CDR1 KGHSH and CDR2 LQKENI come from the germline V gene. The CDR3 runs 14 residues. The CDR3 bases are TGTGCCAGCTGCCCGACAGCAAACTCCCACGAGCAGTACTTC. Translated: CASCPTANSHEQYF.

Only a few counts were recorded for this clone. This rearrangement joins TRBV19 to TRBJ1-6; unclear D gene. Deletions cut 3 bases from V and 0 bases from J, with 12 bases between. This CDR3 has 17 residues. From germline, CDR1 is LNHDA and CDR2 SQIVND (reference sequence). CDR3 DNA sequence: TGTGCCAGTAGTATTGCTCGGTCAAGCTCCTATAATTCACCCCTCCACTTT. Its protein product is CASSIARSSSYNSPLHF.

This clone was picked up a small number of times. The chain recombines TRBV2 with TRBJ2-1; a possible D gene is TRBD2 (6 bases). This CDR3 has 14 amino acids. V lost 4 bases to trimming and J lost 0 bases, with 7 bases between them. Germline values: CDR1 SNHLY, CDR2 FYNNEI. The CDR3 sequence: CASSGGVSYNEQFF. The CDR3, as DNA: TGTGCCAGCAGTGGGGGGGTCTCCTACAATGAGCAGTTCTTC. The entire variable domain, with the rest obtained from reference TRBV2 and TRBJ2-1, is as follows: EPEVTQTPSHQVTQMGQEVILRCVPISNHLYFYWYRQILGQKVEFLVSFYNNEISEKSEIFDDQFSVERPDGSNFTLKIRSTKLEDSAMYFCASSGGVSYNEQFFGPGTRLTVL.

The chain combines TRBV6-1 with TRBJ2-1; 9 bases line up with TRBD1. V gave up 9 bases and J gave up 8 bases; unmatched junction bases: 14. This CDR3 is 15 amino acids long. Germline V lookup: CDR1 MNHNS, CDR2 SASEGT. Written as DNA, the CDR3 is TGTGCCAGTAGCCGAATCGGACAGGGGCCCCATGAGCAGTTCTTC. This sequence encodes CASSRIGQGPHEQFF.

In its sample, this clone was seen a few times. This sequence joins TRBV18 and TRBJ2-7; 7 positions match TRBD1. Germline loops: CDR1 KGHSH, CDR2 LQKENI. Unmatched junction bases numbered 8, after V lost 6 bases and J lost 0 bases. The length of the CDR3 is 15 residues. This CDR3 reads CASSAGTASSYEQYF. DNA for the CDR3: TGTGCCAGCTCTGCCGGGACAGCTAGCTCCTACGAGCAGTACTTC.

As for this clone: A much bigger clone sits one base away, suggesting this may be a read error. The sample holds other DNA sequences that translate to the same CDR3. The chain links TRBV7-2 to TRBJ2-3; D is possibly TRBD1 or TRBD2 (5 bases each). Trimming removed 0 bases from V and 6 bases from J, with 7 bases in between. Per germline, CDR1 SGHTA and CDR2 FQGNSA. The CDR3 loop spans 13 amino acids. The CDR3 sequence is CASSLAWGDTQYF. For the CDR3, the DNA is TGTGCCAGCAGCTTAGCGTGGGGGGATACGCAGTATTTT.

The table lists this clone with a few counts. The gene calls are TRBV6-6 and TRBJ2-4; TRBD1 matches at 10 bases. The CDR3 length is 13 residues. The J segment lost 8 bases and the V segment lost 7 bases, leaving 5 bases of the junction unmatched. The germline gives CDR1 MNHNY, CDR2 SVGAGI (reference sequence). CDR3 region: CASTGTGEYIQYF. The CDR3 region has the DNA TGTGCCAGCACCGGGACAGGGGAATACATTCAGTACTTC.

This clone was recorded a few times. The V gene is TRBV4-3, the J gene TRBJ2-5; D might be TRBD2 (5 bases). V shed 0 bases and J shed 5 bases, with 10 bases lying between them. The CDR3 loop spans 14 amino acids. The germline V gene has CDR1 LGHNA and CDR2 YSLEER. Written as DNA, the CDR3 is TGCGCCAGCAGCCAAGATAGTTCGGGGGAGACCCAGTACTTC. Translated, it gives CASSQDSSGETQYF.

The chain combines TRBV10-3 with TRBJ1-1; D possibly corresponds to TRBD1 (5 bases). CDR1 is ENHRY and CDR2 is SYGVKD in the germline V gene. The length of the CDR3 is 11 residues. The V end was cut by 10 bases, the J end by 5 bases, with 11 bases between. CDR3 loop: CASRAMTEAFF. DNA of the CDR3: TGTGCCAGCAGGGCGATGACTGAAGCTTTCTTT.

J is TRBJ2-3 and V is TRBV29-1; TRBD1 agrees at 8 bases. Germline V gene lookup returns CDR1 SQVTM and CDR2 ANQGSEA. This CDR3 has 14 amino acids. With V trimmed by 6 bases and J by 4 bases, 9 bases remained unmatched. CDR3 coding DNA: TGCAGCGTACGCCAGACAGGGGCCGCAGATACGCAGTATTTT. Translation: CSVRQTGAADTQYF.

The chain carries TRBV4-2 and TRBJ2-2; the D is unclear. The CDR3 covers 13 residues. Trimming removed 5 bases at V and 5 bases at J, with 9 bases between. Per germline, CDR1 LGHNA and CDR2 YNFKEQ. In DNA, the CDR3 is TGTGCCAGCAGCTTGGCCATTACCGGGGAGCTGTTTTTT. Protein: CASSLAITGELFF.

V and J are TRBV5-1 and TRBJ2-7; 8 nucleotides agree with TRBD1. V gave up 4 bases and J gave up 2 bases; unmatched junction bases: 5. CDR1 is SGHRS, CDR2 YFSETQ, per germline. The length of the CDR3 is 14 residues. CDR3 bases: TGCGCCAGCAGCACCGGACAGGGAACCTACGAGCAGTACTTC. Its protein is CASSTGQGTYEQYF.

By share, this clone counts as medium-sized. This chain links TRBV4-1 with TRBJ2-7; TRBD1 might be the D (6 bases). Per germline, CDR1 MGHRA and CDR2 YSYEKL. V lost 4 bases and J lost 6, with 25 bases in between. This CDR3 is 17 amino acids long. The CDR3 spells CASSPSVSGGTGVEQYF. The CDR3 DNA is TGCGCCAGCAGCCCCAGCGTTTCTGGGGGCACTGGGGTCGAGCAGTACTTC.